The 31 T cell receptor beta chains presented below share a single source sample, sequenced in a study of T-cell reconstitution after alpha-beta-depleted transplantation in children. Preparation of the TCRbeta library involved a method that used unique molecular identifiers. TCRdb reprocessed the PCR reads with MiXCR, giving one entry per CDR3 protein. The table records tens of thousands of distinct CDR3 sequences, 6% to 8% of them present only once. The sequences come from PBMCs from the stem cell graft donor, collected from the stem cell graft. The receptor set was obtained from a human donor who donated a stem cell graft to a child with acute lymphoblastic leukemia.

This clonotype was observed many times. The chain joins TRBV11-2 to TRBJ2-7; TRBD2 agrees at 15 bases. V trimming: 7 bases; J trimming: 0 bases; junction bases outside the gene matches: 16. Germline V gives CDR1 SGHAT, CDR2 FQNNGV. CDR3 length: 20 amino acids. CDR3 sequence: CASKKTGGGLAGGSSYEQYF. Here the CDR3 DNA reads TGTGCCAGCAAAAAAACTGGGGGAGGACTAGCGGGAGGGAGCTCCTACGAGCAGTACTTC.

This clonotype was found many times. The rearrangement uses TRBV10-3 and TRBJ2-5; 8 bases align to TRBD1. The trim removed 5 bases at V and 2 bases at J, leaving 7 bases unmatched. Per germline, CDR1 ENHRY and CDR2 SYGVKD. CDR3 length equals 15 residues. The CDR3 sequence: CAISIRTGQQETQYF. As DNA, the CDR3 is TGTGCCATCAGTATTCGGACAGGGCAACAAGAGACCCAGTACTTC.

At least ten counts were recorded for this clonotype. The V call is TRBV28, the J call TRBJ1-2; 10 bases match TRBD1. Germline V gene lookup returns CDR1 MDHEN and CDR2 SYDVKM. Unmatched junction bases numbered 10, after V lost 7 bases and J lost 2 bases. This CDR3 is built from 16 residues. CDR3 sequence: CASTPVMGQGNYGYTF. CDR3 coding DNA: TGTGCCAGCACCCCTGTAATGGGACAGGGGAACTATGGCTACACCTTC.

This clonotype was recorded many times. The V call is TRBV7-3, the J call TRBJ2-5, with 14 bases matching TRBD2. Germline V CDR1 and CDR2: SGHTA, FQGTGA. V was clipped by 5 bases and J by 6 bases; unmatched bases: 8. There are 16 residues in the CDR3. This CDR3 reads CASSPGLAGGRQTQYF. The CDR3 DNA is TGTGCCAGCAGCCCCGGACTAGCGGGGGGCCGGCAGACCCAGTACTTC.

This clonotype appeared many times. As DNA, the CDR3 is TGTGCCAGCAGCGGGCCACAGGGGGGTAATTCACCCCTCCACTTT. Amino acids: CASSGPQGGNSPLHF. The chain recombines TRBV9 with TRBJ1-6; 8 bases line up with TRBD1. The CDR3 consists of 15 residues. Per the germline V gene, CDR1 is SGDLS and CDR2 is YYNGEE. The V gene end was trimmed by 3 bases and the J gene end by 6 bases; junction bases not matched to a gene: 5.

This clonotype was counted only a few times. This chain uses TRBV18 with TRBJ1-2; tentatively, D is TRBD1 (5 bases). The germline V gene has CDR1 KGHSH and CDR2 LQKENI. The CDR3 is made up of 14 amino acids. With 0 bases removed from V and 2 bases from J, the gap between germline ends came to 7 bases. CDR3 loop: CASSPPGVNYGYTF. CDR3 nucleotide sequence: TGTGCCAGCTCACCACCAGGGGTGAACTATGGCTACACCTTC.

This clonotype was counted at least ten times. The chain combines TRBV15 with TRBJ2-7, with D unresolved. V was trimmed by 0 bases and J by 4 bases, leaving 10 bases between them. In germline, CDR1 is LNHNV, CDR2 YYDKDF (reference sequence). The CDR3 is made up of 14 amino acids. In nucleotides, the CDR3 is TGTGCCACCAGCAGAGAGGCGAATCTTTACGAGCAGTACTTC. Translation: CATSREANLYEQYF.

Comment on this clonotype: Given a much more abundant clone one base away, this may be a read error. It is likely a read error, because the conserved phenylalanine at the end of the CDR3 is missing. Here the CDR3 reads CASSLPGRRGDSPLHY. CDR3 DNA sequence: TGTGCCAGCAGCTTACCCGGACGACGTGGGGATTCACCCCTCCACTAT. The chain joins TRBV13 to TRBJ1-6; D is undetermined. The CDR3 length is 16 residues. Deletions cut 2 bases from V and 8 bases from J, with 16 bases between. Germline values: CDR1 PRHDT, CDR2 FYEKMQ (reference sequence).

The table lists this clonotype with many counts. The V gene is TRBV5-1, the J gene TRBJ2-7, with 10 bases identical to TRBD2. CDR1 is SGHRS and CDR2 is YFSETQ in the germline V gene. The CDR3 covers 14 residues. V lost 4 bases, J lost 2 bases, and 3 bases stayed unmatched. CDR3 nucleotides: TGCGCCAGCAGCACTAGCGGGATCGCCTACGAGCAGTACTTC. Its protein is CASSTSGIAYEQYF.

In its sample, this clonotype was seen a few times. The gene calls are TRBV28 and TRBJ2-7, with D unclear. From germline, CDR1 is MDHEN and CDR2 SYDVKM. The CDR3 loop spans 17 amino acids. Trimming took 3 bases from V and 9 from J, leaving 27 bases between them. The CDR3 spells CASSFLLHRISYLWQYF. CDR3 nucleotide sequence: TGTGCCAGCAGTTTCTTACTCCACAGAATCTCATATCTGTGGCAGTACTTC.

This clonotype came up many times. V and J are TRBV9 and TRBJ2-3, with unresolved D. The germline gives CDR1 SGDLS, CDR2 YYNGEE. This CDR3 comprises 15 residues. Trimming left V 0 bases short and J 6 bases short, with 14 bases between. This CDR3 reads CASSVGSPIRDTQYF. Written as DNA, the CDR3 is TGTGCCAGCAGCGTAGGTAGCCCGATCAGGGATACGCAGTATTTT.

This clonotype was seen at least ten times. The chain joins TRBV27 to TRBJ2-5; D gene uncertain. Trimming left V 3 bases short and J 5 bases short, with 7 bases between. CDR1 MNHEY and CDR2 SMNVEV come from the germline V gene (reference sequence). The CDR3 length is 12 residues. The CDR3 spells CASSFIGETQYF. The CDR3 DNA sequence: TGTGCCAGCAGTTTTATAGGGGAGACCCAGTACTTC.

In this sample, this clonotype turned up many times. The V call is TRBV11-2, the J call TRBJ2-7, with 11 positions matching TRBD2. The germline V gene has CDR1 SGHAT and CDR2 FQNNGV. The junction had 11 bases not matched to a gene; V was cut back by 5 bases and J by 2 bases. The CDR3 extends over 17 amino acids. CDR3 sequence: CASSNGTSGGGTYEQYF. DNA for the CDR3: TGTGCCAGCAGCAATGGGACTAGCGGAGGGGGAACCTACGAGCAGTACTTC.

This clonotype was detected many times. The junction and the germline gene differ at one end; a read error may be behind it. The rearrangement links TRBV7-8 to TRBJ2-1; TRBD2 might be the D (5 bases). In germline, CDR1 is SGHVS, CDR2 FQNEAQ. The length of the CDR3 is 12 residues. This chain's CDR3 is CASSAHSGHGYF. Written as DNA, the CDR3 is TGTGCCAGCAGCGCCCACAGCGGCCATGGGTACTTC.

The chain couples TRBV20-1 to TRBJ2-1, with D unclear. In germline, CDR1 is DFQATT, CDR2 SNEGSKA (reference sequence). The V and J ends lost 0 bases and 5 bases respectively, with 8 bases between them. The CDR3 contains 13 residues. CDR3 amino acids: CSARDTPHNEQFF. CDR3 bases: TGCAGTGCTAGAGACACCCCCCACAATGAGCAGTTCTTC.

In this sample, this clonotype turned up many times. The chain is built from TRBV27 and TRBJ2-7, with D possibly matching TRBD1 (5 bases). The CDR3 totals 15 residues. Germline assignment: CDR1 MNHEY and CDR2 SMNVEV (reference sequence). V dropped 8 bases and J dropped 2 bases, with 19 bases sitting between them. In nucleotides, the CDR3 is TGTGCCAGCGGATTAAACAGGTTCGGTCCCTACGAGCAGTACTTC. It yields the protein CASGLNRFGPYEQYF.

This clonotype was seen ten or more times. V usage is TRBV12-3 or TRBV12-4 and J usage is TRBJ2-5; TRBD2 is a possible D gene (5 bases). The CDR3 runs to 14 residues. Trimming cost V 3 bases and J 4 bases, with 12 bases left between them. The chain's CDR3 is CASSFTAGGETQYF. In DNA, the CDR3 is TGTGCCAGCAGTTTTACGGCCGGAGGAGAGACCCAGTACTTC.

This clonotype was detected only a few times. The CDR3 DNA follows: TGTGCCAGCAGTTACTCGGCTAGTGCCTACGAGCAGTACTTC. It specifies CASSYSASAYEQYF. The chain couples TRBV6-6 to TRBJ2-7; no reliable D call. Looked up from germline, CDR1 is MNHNY and CDR2 is SVGAGI (reference sequence). Trimming took 0 bases from V and 2 from J, leaving 8 bases between them. This CDR3 comprises 14 residues.

This clonotype showed up many times. The chain carries TRBV5-1 and TRBJ1-1; D unresolved. Germline V CDR1 and CDR2: SGHRS, YFSETQ. The germline V and J ends were trimmed by 0 bases and 1 base, with 10 bases remaining between them. CDR3 length equals 15 residues. CDR3 nucleotides: TGCGCCAGCAGCTTGGTTCTGACCCCGAACACTGAAGCTTTCTTT. Translation: CASSLVLTPNTEAFF.

In DNA form, the CDR3 reads TGCAGCGTTGAAGTGGAGGGGCACTACAATGAGCAGTTCTTC. Translating it yields CSVEVEGHYNEQFF. The chain is built from TRBV29-1 and TRBJ2-1; D perhaps matches TRBD2 (6 bases). The CDR3 contains 14 residues. CDR1 is SQVTM, CDR2 ANQGSEA, per germline. Between the trimmed V and J ends, which lost 1 base and 3 bases, there was a span of 10 bases.

This clonotype was recorded a few times. This chain joins TRBV28 and TRBJ2-1; 10 nucleotides align to TRBD2. The CDR3 is 14 amino acids. The junction had 9 bases not matched to a gene; V was cut back by 6 bases and J by 10 bases. Per the germline V gene, CDR1 is MDHEN and CDR2 is SYDVKM. The CDR3 protein is CASRRTGTSDEQFF. The CDR3 DNA is TGTGCCAGCAGAAGAACCGGGACTAGCGACGAGCAGTTCTTC.

This clonotype has a count of ten or more. The V gene is TRBV24-1, the J gene TRBJ2-7; D is perhaps TRBD2 (5 bases). This CDR3 comprises 15 residues. V dropped 4 bases and J dropped 1 base, with 13 bases sitting between them. Germline assignment: CDR1 KGHDR and CDR2 SFDVKD. Here the CDR3 DNA reads TGTGCCACCAGTGACCCCGGGGATAGTTCCTACGAGCAGTACTTC. Translation: CATSDPGDSSYEQYF.

This clonotype showed up many times. CDR3 sequence: CASSFPPDASEDTQYF. The CDR3 bases are TGTGCCAGCAGTTTCCCCCCGGACGCCTCCGAAGATACGCAGTATTTT. This chain connects TRBV12-3 or TRBV12-4 to TRBJ2-3; D remains ambiguous. The CDR3 extends over 16 amino acids. Trimming removed 3 bases from V and 5 bases from J, with 18 bases in between.

This clonotype was counted ten times or more. The chain couples TRBV28 to TRBJ1-1; D is unresolved. From germline, CDR1 is MDHEN and CDR2 SYDVKM. V lost 8 bases, J lost 8 bases, and 15 bases lay in between. The length of the CDR3 is 12 residues. Here the CDR3 DNA reads TGTGCCAGCGCCCCCCCCATTCCCGAAGCTTTCTTT. This encodes CASAPPIPEAFF.

Ten or more counts support this clonotype. V and J are TRBV6-5 and TRBJ2-4, with D possibly TRBD1 on 6 matching bases. V was shortened by 4 bases and J by 15 bases, with 13 bases between the two germline ends. The CDR3 sequence is 11 residues long. CDR1 and CDR2 from the germline V gene are MNHEY and SVGAGI. Here the CDR3 DNA reads TGTGCCAGCAGTTCTACAGGGTGGACGTACTTC. It encodes CASSSTGWTYF.

There are many counts of this clonotype. The CDR3 DNA is TGTGCCAGCAGTTTACCAGGGGTTAACAATTCACCCCTCCACTTT. This encodes CASSLPGVNNSPLHF. V gene TRBV28 combines with J gene TRBJ1-6; a possible D gene is TRBD1 (6 bases). Trimming shortened V by 2 bases and J by 7 bases, and 12 bases separated the two germline ends. CDR3 length equals 15 residues. Germline lookup yields CDR1 MDHEN and CDR2 SYDVKM.

The J gene is TRBJ1-4, the V gene TRBV12-3 or TRBV12-4, with D possibly TRBD1 on 6 matching bases. Trimming pared 3 bases from V and 8 bases from J, leaving 13 bases between. This CDR3 spans 14 amino acids. The CDR3 loop reads CASSFWDTPEKLFF. CDR3 in DNA: TGTGCCAGCAGTTTTTGGGACACCCCCGAAAAACTGTTTTTT.

This clonotype was observed many times. V is TRBV5-1 and J is TRBJ2-1; D may be TRBD2 (6 bases). Germline CDR1 reads SGHRS; CDR2 reads YFSETQ. There are 11 residues in the CDR3. V lost 3 bases and J 12 bases, leaving 10 bases between the germline ends. Here the CDR3 DNA reads TGCGCCAGCAGCTCGGGAGTATGGCAGTTCTTC. The encoded protein is CASSSGVWQFF.

This clonotype was picked up many times. This sequence joins TRBV14 and TRBJ1-3; no clear D. Deletions cut 3 bases from V and 7 bases from J, with 4 bases between. This CDR3 is built from 11 residues. The germline V gene encodes CDR1 SGHDN and CDR2 FVKESK. The CDR3 region is CASSQGNTIYF. Written as DNA, the CDR3 is TGTGCCAGCAGCCAGGGGAACACCATATATTTT. The complete variable domain, with remaining parts taken from reference TRBV14 and TRBJ1-3, reads EAGVTQFPSHSVIEKGQTVTLRCDPISGHDNLYWYRRVMGKEIKFLLHFVKESKQDESGMPNNRFLAERTGGTYSTLKVQPAELEDSGVYFCASSQGNTIYFGEGSWLTVV.

This clonotype has at least ten counts. The gene calls are TRBV14 and TRBJ1-1; no firm D call. Per germline, CDR1 SGHDN and CDR2 FVKESK. With 0 bases removed from V and 3 bases from J, the gap between germline ends came to 14 bases. This CDR3 has 16 residues. The CDR3 loop is CASSQDPRLVDTEAFF. CDR3 nucleotide sequence: TGTGCCAGCAGCCAAGATCCCAGGTTAGTTGACACTGAAGCTTTCTTT.

As DNA, the CDR3 is TGCAGCGTGGGCCTGAGGGGCGGGAGTTACAATGAGCAGTTCTTC. It yields the protein CSVGLRGGSYNEQFF. The V and J genes are TRBV29-1 and TRBJ2-1; TRBD2 aligns across 7 bases. CDR3 length: 15 amino acids. Trimming removed 6 bases from V and 4 bases from J; junction bases left unmatched: 12. Germline V gene lookup returns CDR1 SQVTM and CDR2 ANQGSEA.